This entry lists 32 T cell receptor beta chains sequenced from one sample in a study of cytomegalovirus exposure and HLA in healthy donors. The data were produced by immunoSEQ multiplex PCR, yet TCRdb's version contains in-frame clones alone and is incomplete. The repertoire holds 150,000 to 200,000 clones, with approximately 90% as singletons. What was sequenced was PBMCs. Source of these receptors: a young man in good health and CMV-seronegative.

The J gene is TRBJ2-7, the V gene TRBV11-2; D is undetermined. The CDR3 runs to 16 residues. CDR1 is SGHAT and CDR2 is FQNNGV in the germline V gene. V shed 6 bases and J shed 6 bases, with 24 bases lying between them. The CDR3 spells CASSPTIYSQVIEQYF. As DNA, the CDR3 is TGTGCCAGCAGTCCGACCATTTACAGTCAGGTCATCGAGCAGTACTTC.

This rearrangement joins TRBV7-6 to TRBJ2-7; the D is unclear. The CDR3 totals 12 residues. V lost 0 bases and J 10 bases, leaving 10 bases between the germline ends. Germline V gene data show CDR1 as SGHVS and CDR2 as FNYEAQ. CDR3 loop: CASSLARPRQYV. In DNA form, the CDR3 reads TGTGCCAGCAGCTTAGCACGGCCTAGACAGTACGTC.

The chain combines TRBV28 with TRBJ2-5; 7 bases map to TRBD1. J lost 2 bases, V lost 8 bases, and 8 bases had no gene match. The germline V gene encodes CDR1 MDHEN and CDR2 SYDVKM. The CDR3 is 14 residues long. CDR3 loop: CASGLTGRQETQYF. Here the CDR3 DNA reads TGTGCCAGCGGGTTGACAGGGAGACAAGAGACCCAGTACTTC.

This clone was detected only once. The chain recombines TRBV5-4 with TRBJ2-5, with 8 bases aligning to TRBD1. Trimming at V came to 7 bases and at J to 4 bases, leaving 9 bases not matched to a gene. The CDR3 length is 14 residues. Looked up from germline, CDR1 is SGHNT and CDR2 is YYREEE (reference sequence). The CDR3 DNA follows: TGTGCCAGCCTCAGACAGGGGTCGTCAGAGACCCAGTACTTC. Its translation: CASLRQGSSETQYF. Variable domain in full (rest from reference TRBV5-4 and TRBJ2-5): ETGVTQSPTHLIKTRGQQVTLRCSSQSGHNTVSWYQQALGQGPQFIFQYYREEENGRGNFPPRFSGLQFPNYSSELNVNALELDDSALYLCASLRQGSSETQYFGPGTRLLVL.

The chain couples TRBV6-1 to TRBJ2-5; 10 positions agree with TRBD2. Trimming cost V 4 bases and J 0 bases; bases outside gene matches: 14. The CDR3 covers 19 residues. Per the germline V gene, CDR1 is MNHNS and CDR2 is SASEGT. CDR3 DNA: TGTGCCAGCAGTGGGGGCGCGGTAGCGGGAGGCCGGTACCAAGAGACCCAGTACTTC. Translating it yields CASSGGAVAGGRYQETQYF.

The V gene is TRBV9, the J gene TRBJ2-1; weak D call: TRBD2 (6 bases). From germline, CDR1 is SGDLS and CDR2 YYNGEE. The V end lost 4 bases, the J end lost 6 bases, and 14 bases lay between the germline ends. The CDR3 extends over 14 amino acids. CDR3 DNA: TGTGCCAGCAGCATCACGGGAGCGTCCAATGAGCAGTTCTTC. Protein sequence: CASSITGASNEQFF.

V is TRBV7-9 and J is TRBJ1-2, with D perhaps matching TRBD1 (6 bases). Trimming took off 7 bases at V and 6 bases at J, with 15 bases between the two ends. CDR1 and CDR2 from the germline V gene are SEHNR and FQNEAQ (reference sequence). This CDR3 comprises 13 residues. The CDR3 DNA reads as TGTGCCAGCACCCGCTGGGGGCAGGATGGCTACACCTTC. Protein product: CASTRWGQDGYTF.

This clone is a singleton in its sample. The chain recombines TRBV10-3 with TRBJ2-3; TRBD2 matches at 10 bases. The CDR3 has 16 residues. CDR1 is ENHRY and CDR2 is SYGVKD in the germline V gene. V gave up 5 bases and J gave up 7 bases; unmatched junction bases: 12. Written as DNA, the CDR3 is TGTGCCATCAGTCCATGGGCTAGCGGGGGTCTTAATACGCAGTATTTT. Residues: CAISPWASGGLNTQYF.

This clone has a handful of counts. The rearrangement links TRBV6-5 to TRBJ1-6; 7 bases are shared with TRBD1. Losses at the gene ends were 5 bases for V and 5 bases for J; bases not matched to a gene: 0. The germline CDR1 and CDR2 sequences are MNHEY and SVGAGI. This CDR3 is built from 13 residues. CDR3 nucleotides: TGTGCCAGCAGTGACAGGGATAATTCACCCCTCCACTTT. Its protein product is CASSDRDNSPLHF.

The chain combines TRBV5-6 with TRBJ2-3; 8 bases line up with TRBD2. V trimming: 5 bases; J trimming: 1 base; junction bases outside the gene matches: 6. The V gene's germline CDR1 is SGHDT and CDR2 YYEEEE. CDR3 length: 15 residues. CDR3: CASSTGGPGTDTQYF. The CDR3 nucleotides are TGTGCCAGCAGTACGGGGGGGCCGGGCACAGATACGCAGTATTTT.

In its sample, this clone was seen once. The rearrangement links TRBV6-5 to TRBJ1-1; D remains ambiguous. This CDR3 has 15 residues. Trimming stripped 0 bases from V and 1 base from J, with 9 bases between. Germline loops: CDR1 MNHEY, CDR2 SVGAGI. The chain's CDR3 is CASSYSIETNTEAFF. The CDR3 bases are TGTGCCAGCAGTTACTCGATAGAAACGAACACTGAAGCTTTCTTT.

The rearrangement joins TRBV11-1 to TRBJ2-3; TRBD2 agrees at 9 bases. The CDR3 length is 17 residues. From germline, CDR1 is SGHAT and CDR2 FQDESV (reference sequence). With 0 bases clipped from V and 4 bases from J, the junction kept 8 bases outside the gene matches. In DNA form, the CDR3 reads TGTGCCAGCAGCTTAGCGTTTCTAGCGGGACTTTCAGATACGCAGTATTTT. Amino acid sequence: CASSLAFLAGLSDTQYF.

The chain recombines TRBV30 with TRBJ2-3; TRBD2 aligns across 7 bases. In germline, CDR1 is GTSNPN, CDR2 SVGIG (reference sequence). CDR3 size: 16 residues. V gave up 5 bases and J gave up 0 bases; unmatched junction bases: 11. The DNA for the CDR3 is TGTGCCTGGGATCGGGGGGACCTACTTAGCACAGATACGCAGTATTTT. As protein: CAWDRGDLLSTDTQYF.

The chain couples TRBV2 to TRBJ2-3; TRBD2 aligns across 8 bases. Germline trimming cut 7 bases from V and 0 bases from J; bases unmatched to any gene: 12. The CDR3 totals 17 residues. The V gene's germline CDR1 is SNHLY and CDR2 FYNNEI. The CDR3 DNA follows: TGTGCCAGCACTGAGTTTAGATCTAGCGGGAGCACAGATACGCAGTATTTT. This encodes CASTEFRSSGSTDTQYF.

V and J are TRBV19 and TRBJ1-1; 8 bases align to TRBD1. CDR1 is LNHDA, CDR2 SQIVND, per germline (reference sequence). Trimming took 5 bases from V and 3 from J; bases not matched to a gene: 8. The CDR3 is 15 amino acids. The CDR3 loop is CASSPADRVDTEAFF. DNA for the CDR3: TGTGCCAGTAGTCCAGCGGACAGGGTGGACACTGAAGCTTTCTTT.

As regards this clone: Germline and junction disagree at one end, which may indicate a read error. CDR3 residues: CASSYQETQYF. The CDR3 DNA sequence: TGTGCCAGCAGTTACCAGGAGACCCAGTACTTC. This chain joins TRBV6-6 and TRBJ2-5, with D hard to call. CDR3 size: 11 residues. The V gene's germline CDR1 is MNHNY and CDR2 SVGAGI (reference sequence).

V is TRBV5-4 and J is TRBJ1-3, with D perhaps TRBD1 (6 bases). From germline, CDR1 is SGHNT and CDR2 YYREEE (reference sequence). The CDR3 spans 15 residues. The V gene lost 4 bases and the J gene lost 2 bases, with 13 bases spanning the gap. DNA for the CDR3: TGTGCCAGCAGCCCCGGGACAATGGCTGGAAACACCATATATTTT. Translated: CASSPGTMAGNTIYF.

This clone was seen a few times. This rearrangement joins TRBV7-9 to TRBJ1-2, with D uncertain. Germline CDR1 reads SEHNR; CDR2 reads FQNEAQ (reference sequence). CDR3 length: 14 amino acids. The germline V and J ends were trimmed by 1 base and 2 bases, with 8 bases remaining between them. This chain's CDR3 is CASSLGGGNYGYTF. The CDR3 DNA reads as TGTGCCAGCAGCTTAGGGGGAGGGAACTATGGCTACACCTTC.

The chain uses TRBV4-1 and TRBJ2-2, with 9 positions matching TRBD1. The CDR3 runs 21 residues. Germline V lookup: CDR1 MGHRA, CDR2 YSYEKL. Trimming at V came to 0 bases and at J to 6 bases, leaving 20 bases not matched to a gene. CDR3 loop: CASSQESLGTGKGFRAGELFF. The DNA for the CDR3 is TGCGCCAGCAGCCAAGAAAGCTTAGGGACAGGGAAAGGGTTTCGCGCCGGGGAGCTGTTTTTT.

This clone was counted only a few times. The chain recombines TRBV19 with TRBJ1-1; 7 bases map to TRBD1. CDR3 length equals 13 residues. Germline V lookup: CDR1 LNHDA, CDR2 SQIVND (reference sequence). The junction had 3 bases not matched to a gene; V was cut back by 6 bases and J by 2 bases. The CDR3 region is CASRHRGNTEAFF. Here the CDR3 DNA reads TGTGCCAGTAGACACAGGGGCAACACTGAAGCTTTCTTT.

This chain joins TRBV18 and TRBJ2-5, with D possibly TRBD1 on 6 matching bases. The ends were cut back, 3 bases at V and 3 bases at J, with 8 bases in the middle. CDR1 and CDR2 (germline): KGHSH, LQKENI. This CDR3 region has 13 residues. CDR3 sequence: CASSPRTEETQYF. CDR3 in DNA: TGTGCCAGCTCACCTCGGACAGAAGAGACCCAGTACTTC.

The chain links TRBV28 to TRBJ1-1; the match to TRBD1 covers 9 bases. The CDR3 consists of 14 residues. Germline V gene sequence: CDR1 MDHEN, CDR2 SYDVKM. The J segment lost 4 bases and the V segment lost 4 bases, leaving 4 bases of the junction unmatched. The CDR3 is CASSSNRGRTEAFF. The CDR3, as DNA: TGTGCCAGCAGTTCGAACAGGGGGCGCACTGAAGCTTTCTTT.

The genes are TRBV7-6 and TRBJ2-1; the D gene is possibly TRBD2 (7 bases). The ends were cut back, 0 bases at V and 8 bases at J, with 11 bases in the middle. CDR3 size: 14 residues. The germline CDR1 and CDR2 sequences are SGHVS and FNYEAQ. CDR3 in DNA: TGTGCCAGCAGCTTAGCGGGAGGGGGGGATGAGCAGTTCTTC. Protein: CASSLAGGGDEQFF.

The rearrangement joins TRBV28 to TRBJ2-4; 7 bases line up with TRBD2. The CDR3 is 15 amino acids. CDR1 is MDHEN and CDR2 is SYDVKM in the germline V gene. J was trimmed by 6 bases and V by 3 bases; bases with no gene match: 8. In DNA form, the CDR3 reads TGTGCCAGCAGTTTGGGAGGGAAGGGTATAAACATTCAGTACTTC. Amino acids: CASSLGGKGINIQYF. The complete variable domain, with remaining parts taken from reference TRBV28 and TRBJ2-4, reads DVKVTQSSRYLVKRTGEKVFLECVQDMDHENMFWYRQDPGLGLRLIYFSYDVKMKEKGDIPEGYSVSREKKERFSLILESASTNQTSMYLCASSLGGKGINIQYFGAGTRLSVL.

The chain recombines TRBV11-2 with TRBJ2-2, with TRBD2 matching over 8 bases. Germline V lookup: CDR1 SGHAT, CDR2 FQNNGV. This CDR3 has 14 amino acids. J was trimmed by 7 bases and V by 5 bases; bases with no gene match: 6. This CDR3 is CASSPQRGIGELFF. In DNA form, the CDR3 reads TGTGCCAGCAGCCCCCAGCGGGGGATCGGGGAGCTGTTTTTT.

The CDR3 DNA reads as TGTGCCAGTAGTATTGGGATTGGGGTAGGGGGCGGCTACAATGAGCAGTTCTTC. This encodes CASSIGIGVGGGYNEQFF. The genes are TRBV19 and TRBJ2-1; 7 positions match TRBD1. The CDR3 runs 18 residues. The germline V gene has CDR1 LNHDA and CDR2 SQIVND (reference sequence). Unmatched junction bases numbered 14, after V lost 3 bases and J lost 3 bases.

The chain links TRBV7-2 to TRBJ1-3, with unresolved D. This CDR3 is 17 amino acids long. V was trimmed by 1 base and J by 1 base, leaving 14 bases between them. Germline CDR1 SGHTA, CDR2 FQGNSA. The CDR3: CASSLVVITTSGNTIYF. As DNA, the CDR3 is TGTGCCAGCAGCTTAGTGGTCATAACCACATCTGGAAACACCATATATTTT.

The chain links TRBV7-2 to TRBJ1-2, with 12 nucleotides matching TRBD1. Germline V gives CDR1 SGHTA, CDR2 FQGNSA. With 4 bases clipped from V and 9 bases from J, the junction kept 9 bases outside the gene matches. CDR3 length equals 15 residues. CDR3 sequence (DNA): TGTGCCAGCAGCTCGCCGGGACAGGGGGCTTTTAGCTACACCTTC. This encodes CASSSPGQGAFSYTF.

In regard to this clone: An end of the junction does not agree with germline; a read error may underlie this. The rearrangement uses TRBV5-1 and TRBJ1-2; 9 bases fit TRBD1. CDR1 and CDR2 (germline): SGHRS, YFSETQ. This CDR3 is 14 amino acids long. CDR3 coding DNA: TGCGCCAGTGAACCCGGGACAGGGAACTTTGGCTACACCTTC. Amino acid sequence: CASEPGTGNFGYTF.

This clone has only one observation. This chain joins TRBV28 and TRBJ2-1; D gene uncertain. This CDR3 contains 12 residues. V dropped 11 bases and J dropped 2 bases, with 10 bases sitting between them. In germline, CDR1 is MDHEN, CDR2 SYDVKM. CDR3 in DNA: TGTGCCTCGCGGTTAACCTACAATGAGCAGTTCTTC. It codes for CASRLTYNEQFF.

V and J are TRBV12-5 and TRBJ2-2; the match to TRBD1 covers 7 bases. The CDR3 runs 14 residues. The germline CDR1 and CDR2 sequences are LGHNT and FRNRAP. Trimming at V came to 7 bases and at J to 4 bases, leaving 6 bases not matched to a gene. The CDR3 sequence: CASAAAGGTGELFF. CDR3 sequence (DNA): TGTGCTAGTGCCGCGGCAGGGGGCACCGGGGAGCTGTTTTTT.

This rearrangement joins TRBV28 to TRBJ2-2; 7 nucleotides agree with TRBD2. Looked up from germline, CDR1 is MDHEN and CDR2 is SYDVKM. The V segment lost 3 bases and the J segment 5 bases; nucleotides outside the gene matches: 9. The CDR3 spans 16 residues. CDR3 nucleotide sequence: TGTGCCAGCAGTTTTGGGGGGAGGGCGAGAACCGGGGAGCTGTTTTTT. Protein product: CASSFGGRARTGELFF. Supplemented by reference TRBV28 and TRBJ2-2, the full variable domain reads DVKVTQSSRYLVKRTGEKVFLECVQDMDHENMFWYRQDPGLGLRLIYFSYDVKMKEKGDIPEGYSVSREKKERFSLILESASTNQTSMYLCASSFGGRARTGELFFGEGSRLTVL.